Listed below are T cell receptor beta chains from one sample, sequenced in a study of T cell responses to AZD1222 COVID-19 vaccine. Some clones are missing from TCRdb's copy, which holds only in-frame ones; the method was immunoSEQ multiplex PCR. The sample has around 180,000 clones, about 91% seen once. Sequenced here: peripheral blood, sampled on day 0 of AZD1222 vaccination. The receptors stem from an adult in good health. The CDR3 runs from the conserved cysteine through the conserved F or W. Fields, in order: J gene, D gene, clone size, V gene, CDR3 DNA, CDR3 protein. The D gene is left open where the match is weak. Only some rows state a clone size, as once, few, many or a class for expanded clones.

TRBJ1-2,NA,NA,TRBV3-1/TRBV3-2,TGTGCCAGCAGTCAAGGGAGGGTAGCCTATGGCTACACCTTC,CASSQGRVAYGYTF
TRBJ2-1,TRBD2,NA,TRBV7-9,TGTGCCAGCAGCTTGACGGGACTAGCGGGACAAATGCCTCTCTTC,CASSLTGLAGQMPLF
TRBJ1-6,NA,NA,TRBV18,TGTGCCAGCTCAGAACAGGGATATAATTCACCCCTCCACTTT,CASSEQGYNSPLHF
TRBJ2-3,NA,once,TRBV9,TGTGCCAGCAGCGTAGAGGAGGGAGGAGATACGCAGTATTTT,CASSVEEGGDTQYF
TRBJ2-4,NA,NA,TRBV24-1,TGTGCCACCAGTGATTTTAAGGGAGGCAAAAACATTCAGTACTTC,CATSDFKGGKNIQYF
TRBJ1-1,TRBD1,NA,TRBV6-4,TGTGCCAGCAGTGACGCGGACAGGGGGTATGACACTGAAGCTTTCTTT,CASSDADRGYDTEAFF
TRBJ1-1,NA,few,TRBV4-3,TGCGCCAGCAGCCAAAACAGGGCTGCGAACACTGAAGCTTTCTTT,CASSQNRAANTEAFF
TRBJ1-2,TRBD1,NA,TRBV29-1,TGCAGCGTTGACCGACAGGGGGCTGGCTACACCTTC,CSVDRQGAGYTF
TRBJ1-5,NA,NA,TRBV7-2,TGTGCCAGCAGCTCCGGAGGGGTCAGCAATCAGCCCCAGCATTTT,CASSSGGVSNQPQHF
TRBJ1-5,TRBD1,NA,TRBV27,TGTGCCAGCAGACGAACCGGGACAGGGTTTAAAGCGGATCAGCCCCAGCATTTT,CASRRTGTGFKADQPQHF
TRBJ1-2,NA,NA,TRBV19,TGTGCCAGTAGTATTACGGGGGCTGGTGGCTACACCTTC,CASSITGAGGYTF
TRBJ2-7,NA,NA,TRBV7-9,TGTGCCAGCAGCCAAGACGGAGGAAGCTCCTACGAGCAGTACTTC,CASSQDGGSSYEQYF
TRBJ2-7,NA,NA,TRBV6-5,TGTGCCAGTCGCAGTCCGGGCTCCTACGAGCAGTACTTC,CASRSPGSYEQYF
TRBJ1-2,NA,NA,TRBV11-2,TGTGCCAGCAGCTTAACAGGACGGAACTATGGCTACACCTTC,CASSLTGRNYGYTF
TRBJ1-5,NA,NA,TRBV6-5,TGTGCCAGCAGGGCTAGCAATCAGCCCCAGCATTTT,CASRASNQPQHF